The subject of this entry is one TCR beta chain. Its specificity is unknown. A 5'RACE template switching approach incorporating UMIs was used to make TCR beta cDNA. For each CDR3 protein, TCRdb gives one entry from its re-call of the 5' RACE reads, without DNA. This table holds about 460,000 distinct CDR3 sequences. This CDR3 has 13 amino acids. Germline CDR1 MNHEY, CDR2 SMNVEV (reference sequence). This entry belongs to a study of T cells expressing NK-cell markers. Study-level information: Seropositivity for HCMV was found in most of the eight sequenced donors, with one seronegative. General study results and limits: CD8+ T cells in roughly six donors included dominant NKG2C+ clonotypes at 1.0-7.0%.

V gene TRBV27 combines with J gene TRBJ2-5. The TCR sequence derives from a woman in her forties or fifties in good health. Sequencing input: blood T cells: a sorted CD56 or NKG2C T cell subset, CD4+ or CD8+ T cells, or bulk PBMC T cells (not recorded which). The CDR3 protein is CASSPYKQETQYF.